This T cell receptor (beta chain) appears in the sequencing data of a study of OX40 agonist ivuxolimab in advanced cancers. Study at large: Patients were infused with ivuxolimab every 2 weeks at 0.01 to 10 mg/kg. Under the entry rules, prior anti-PD-1, anti-PD-L1 or anti-CTLA-4 therapy was allowed, and approximately 40% had some. Findings and caveats of the study: Expanded clones belonging to CD8+ T cells outnumbered, on average, those of CD4+. At 0.1 to 3.0 mg/kg and by week 6, clonal expansion occurred in CD4+ and CD8+ blood T cells.

The CDR3 loop spans 12 amino acids. The germline V gene encodes CDR1 SGDLS and CDR2 YYNGEE. Trimming left V 1 base short and J 0 bases short, with 1 base between. The protocol was immunoSEQ multiplex PCR, while the TCRdb copy is restricted to in-frame clones and leaves out a portion. The sample lists tens of thousands of clones, 92% seen once, with 3% to 4% in the top ten. On this clone: Its antigen is currently unknown.

The genes are TRBV9 and TRBJ1-2; D gene uncertain. The starting material was CD4+ or CD8+ T cells sorted from blood, obtained in a trial of the OX40 agonist ivuxolimab. This sequence was found in an adult with an advanced solid tumor such as melanoma, head and neck, liver or kidney cancer. The CDR3 region is CASSVSNYGYTF. The CDR3 DNA reads TGTGCCAGCAGCGTATCTAACTATGGCTACACCTTC.